One and the same sample provided the 4 T cell receptor beta chains below, sequenced in a study of Graves' ophthalmopathy and Graves' hyperthyroidism (dated by TCRdb to 2017 to 2018). The instrument given in TCRdb is Illumina HiSeq 2000. For repertoire sequencing, the TCR beta CDR3 regions were amplified from RNA transcripts. A first-round RT-PCR used HTBI primers with the Qiagen OneStep RT-PCR kit, followed by a second-round multiplex PCR, size selection and purification. The raw public data were reprocessed by TCRdb itself: fastp quality trimming at Q25, MiXCR clonotype calling, in-frame beta chains only. Under each unique CDR3 protein, matching rows form one entry showing the most common genes and DNA. Here the sample has 580,000 or so distinct CDR3 sequences; less than 40% occur a single time. The leading ten clones occupy approximately 4.1% of the sample. Sequences were obtained from peripheral blood or thyroid tissue (not recorded which). Every receptor here comes from an adult man with Graves' hyperthyroidism.

V gene TRBV4-1 combines with J gene TRBJ1-4, with TRBD1 matching 7 bases. The CDR3 consists of 17 residues. From germline, CDR1 is MGHRA and CDR2 YSYEKL. The J segment lost 8 bases and the V segment lost 4 bases, leaving 16 bases of the junction unmatched. The CDR3 reads CASSRLGEGALKEKLFF. DNA for the CDR3: TGCGCCAGCAGCCGGCTCGGCGAGGGGGCATTAAAGGAAAAACTGTTTTTT.

The rearrangement links TRBV7-7 to TRBJ2-3; 7 positions agree with TRBD1. With 6 bases clipped from V and 2 bases from J, the junction kept 11 bases outside the gene matches. This CDR3 region has 16 residues. Germline lookup yields CDR1 SSHAT and CDR2 FNYEAQ (reference sequence). The CDR3 protein is CASRTPEGAHTDTQYF. CDR3 nucleotides: TGTGCCAGCAGAACTCCTGAGGGGGCGCACACAGATACGCAGTATTTT. Variable domain in full (rest from reference TRBV7-7 and TRBJ2-3): GAGVSQSPRYKVTKRGQDVTLRCDPISSHATLYWYQQALGQGPEFLTYFNYEAQPDKSGLPSDRFSAERPEGSISTLTIQRTEQRDSAMYRCASRTPEGAHTDTQYFGPGTRLTVL.

This clonotype was seen a few times. The V and J genes are TRBV28 and TRBJ2-7; no firm D call. Germline assignment: CDR1 MDHEN and CDR2 SYDVKM. This CDR3 has 13 amino acids. Trimming cost V 5 bases and J 2 bases, with 10 bases left between them. The CDR3 bases are TGTGCCAGCAGTCAATCCGATACCTACGAGCAGTACTTC. This gives the protein CASSQSDTYEQYF.

Details on this clonotype: With a much larger clone just one base away, this may be a read error. The chain is built from TRBV6-6 and TRBJ2-2, with D possibly matching TRBD1 (5 bases). The germline V gene has CDR1 MNHNY and CDR2 SVGAGI (reference sequence). Trimming stripped 7 bases from V and 1 base from J, with 7 bases between. This CDR3 comprises 13 residues. CDR3 coding DNA: TGTGCCAGCAACAGGCAGAACACCGGGGAGCTGTTTTTT. It translates to CASNRQNTGELFF.